The source of this TCR beta chain is a study of naive and memory T cell subsets. Study findings and constraints: Naive and memory subsets had different power law exponents for TCR abundance.

Trimming shortened V by 4 bases and J by 7 bases, and 13 bases separated the two germline ends. Germline V gene data show CDR1 as MNHNS and CDR2 as SASEGT. This CDR3 region has 13 residues. Both TRBC1 and TRBC2 were covered by a beta constant-region primer of two equimolar oligonucleotides. From the UMI-ligation and nested PCR reads, TCRdb called clonotypes with MiXCR, one entry per CDR3 protein. Of about 150,000 distinct CDR3 sequences in the sample, over 15% were seen once. A word on this clonotype: What it binds is not known.

The chain combines TRBV6-1 with TRBJ1-1, with TRBD1 as a possible D gene (6 bases). The sequence came from a human donor in good health. The sample consisted of naive CD4+ T cells from blood. DNA for the CDR3: TGTGCCAGCAGTGCGGACAGAAGGGGTGAAGCTTTCTTT. Translating gives CASSADRRGEAFF.